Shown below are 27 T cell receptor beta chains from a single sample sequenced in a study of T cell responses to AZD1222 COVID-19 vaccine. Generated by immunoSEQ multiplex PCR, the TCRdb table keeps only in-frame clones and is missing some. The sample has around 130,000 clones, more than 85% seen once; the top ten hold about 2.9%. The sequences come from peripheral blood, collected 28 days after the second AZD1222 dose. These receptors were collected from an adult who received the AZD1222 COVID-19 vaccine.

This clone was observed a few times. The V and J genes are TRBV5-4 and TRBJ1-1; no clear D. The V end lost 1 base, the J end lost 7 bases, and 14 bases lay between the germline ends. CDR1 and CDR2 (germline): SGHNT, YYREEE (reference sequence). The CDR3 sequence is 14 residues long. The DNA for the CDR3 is TGTGCCAGCAGCTTGCTCTCGGGGAACCATGAAGCTTTCTTT. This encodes CASSLLSGNHEAFF. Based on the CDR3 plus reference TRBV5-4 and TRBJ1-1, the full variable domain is ETGVTQSPTHLIKTRGQQVTLRCSSQSGHNTVSWYQQALGQGPQFIFQYYREEENGRGNFPPRFSGLQFPNYSSELNVNALELDDSALYLCASSLLSGNHEAFFGQGTRLTVV.

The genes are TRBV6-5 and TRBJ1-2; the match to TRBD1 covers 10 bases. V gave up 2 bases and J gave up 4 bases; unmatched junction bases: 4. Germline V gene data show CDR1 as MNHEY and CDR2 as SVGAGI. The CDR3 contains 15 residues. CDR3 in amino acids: CASSYTRDRGYGYTF. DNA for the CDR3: TGTGCCAGCAGTTACACACGGGACAGGGGCTATGGCTACACCTTC.

The CDR3 spells CASSLAEIGTQKLFF. In DNA, the CDR3 is TGTGCCAGCAGCTTGGCCGAGATAGGGACCCAAAAACTGTTTTTT. The V gene is TRBV5-5, the J gene TRBJ1-4; TRBD1 might be the D (5 bases). CDR1 SGHKS and CDR2 YYEKEE come from the germline V gene (reference sequence). The CDR3 extends over 15 amino acids. V lost 0 bases to trimming and J lost 9 bases, with 15 bases between them.

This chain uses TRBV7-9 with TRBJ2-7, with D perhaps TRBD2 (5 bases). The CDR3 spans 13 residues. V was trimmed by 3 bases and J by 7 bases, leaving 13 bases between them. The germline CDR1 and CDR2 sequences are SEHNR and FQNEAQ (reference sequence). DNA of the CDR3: TGTGCCAGCAGCTTCCCGGGAACGCATGAGCAGTACTTC. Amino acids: CASSFPGTHEQYF.

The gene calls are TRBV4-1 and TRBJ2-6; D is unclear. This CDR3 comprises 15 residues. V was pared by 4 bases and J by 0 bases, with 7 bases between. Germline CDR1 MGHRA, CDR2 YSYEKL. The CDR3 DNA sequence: TGCGCCAGCAGCCCCCTTACCTCTGGGGCCAACGTCCTGACTTTC. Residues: CASSPLTSGANVLTF.

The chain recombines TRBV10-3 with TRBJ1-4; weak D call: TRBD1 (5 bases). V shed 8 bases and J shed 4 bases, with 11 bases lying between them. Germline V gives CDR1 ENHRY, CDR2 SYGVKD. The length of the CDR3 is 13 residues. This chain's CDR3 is CAIGGGGNEKLFF. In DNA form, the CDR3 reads TGTGCCATCGGCGGGGGGGGTAATGAAAAACTGTTTTTT.

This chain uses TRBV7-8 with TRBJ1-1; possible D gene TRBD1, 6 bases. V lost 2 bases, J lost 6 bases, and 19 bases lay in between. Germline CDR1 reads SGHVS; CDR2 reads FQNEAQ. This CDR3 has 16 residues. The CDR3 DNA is TGTGCCAGCAGCTTAAAGGGGACACCAGTTTTCTCTGAAGCTTTCTTT. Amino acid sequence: CASSLKGTPVFSEAFF. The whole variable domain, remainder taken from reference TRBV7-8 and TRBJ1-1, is GAGVSQSPRYKVAKRGQDVALRCDPISGHVSLFWYQQALGQGPEFLTYFQNEAQLDKSGLPSDRFFAERPEGSVSTLKIQRTQQEDSAVYLCASSLKGTPVFSEAFFGQGTRLTVV.

The CDR3 DNA reads as TGTGCCAGTAGTATAGATTGGGTCGGGGAGACCCAGTACTTC. It is translated as CASSIDWVGETQYF. This sequence joins TRBV19 and TRBJ2-5; D gene unclear. Trimming removed 0 bases from V and 5 bases from J, with 10 bases in between. Germline CDR1 LNHDA, CDR2 SQIVND (reference sequence). This CDR3 is 14 amino acids long.

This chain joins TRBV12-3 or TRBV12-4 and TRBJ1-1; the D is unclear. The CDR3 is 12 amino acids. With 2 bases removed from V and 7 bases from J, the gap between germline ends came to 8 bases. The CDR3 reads CASSLKAHEAFF. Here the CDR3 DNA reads TGTGCCAGCAGTTTAAAGGCACATGAAGCTTTCTTT.

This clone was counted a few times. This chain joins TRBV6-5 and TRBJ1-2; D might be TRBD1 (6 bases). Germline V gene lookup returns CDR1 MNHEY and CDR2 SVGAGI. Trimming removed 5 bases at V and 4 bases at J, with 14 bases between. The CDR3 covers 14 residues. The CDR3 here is CASSPTRTAYGYTF. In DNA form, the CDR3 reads TGTGCCAGCAGTCCCACGCGGACAGCCTATGGCTACACCTTC.

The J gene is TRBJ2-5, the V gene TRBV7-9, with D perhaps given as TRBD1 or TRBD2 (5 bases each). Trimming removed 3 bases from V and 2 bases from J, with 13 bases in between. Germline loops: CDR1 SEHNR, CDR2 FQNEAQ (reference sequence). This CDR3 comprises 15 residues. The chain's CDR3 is CASSFLGTTQETQYF. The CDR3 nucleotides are TGTGCCAGCAGCTTTTTGGGGACGACACAAGAGACCCAGTACTTC.

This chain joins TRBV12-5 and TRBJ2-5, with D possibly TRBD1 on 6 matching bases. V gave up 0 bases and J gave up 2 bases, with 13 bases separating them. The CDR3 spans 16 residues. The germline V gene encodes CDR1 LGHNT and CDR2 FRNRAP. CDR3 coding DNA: TGTGCTAGTGGTTTGGTACCCGGGACACAGCAAGAGACCCAGTACTTC. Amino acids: CASGLVPGTQQETQYF.

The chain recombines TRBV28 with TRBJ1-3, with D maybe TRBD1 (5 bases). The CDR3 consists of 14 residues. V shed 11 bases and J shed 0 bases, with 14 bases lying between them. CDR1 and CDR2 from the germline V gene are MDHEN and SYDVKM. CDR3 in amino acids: CAAHSGPSGNTIYF. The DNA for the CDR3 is TGTGCCGCCCACTCGGGACCCTCTGGAAACACCATATATTTT.

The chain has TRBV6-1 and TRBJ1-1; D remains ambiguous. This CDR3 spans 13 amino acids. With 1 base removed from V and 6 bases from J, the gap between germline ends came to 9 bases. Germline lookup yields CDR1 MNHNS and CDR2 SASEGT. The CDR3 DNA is TGTGCCAGCAGTGAAGAAGGTGACGCTGAAGCTTTCTTT. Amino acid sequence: CASSEEGDAEAFF.

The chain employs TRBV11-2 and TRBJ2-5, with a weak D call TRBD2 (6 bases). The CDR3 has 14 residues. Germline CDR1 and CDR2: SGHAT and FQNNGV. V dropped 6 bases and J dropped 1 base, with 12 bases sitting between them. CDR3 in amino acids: CASSAPGAQETQYF. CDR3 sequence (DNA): TGTGCCAGCAGTGCCCCGGGAGCCCAAGAGACCCAGTACTTC.

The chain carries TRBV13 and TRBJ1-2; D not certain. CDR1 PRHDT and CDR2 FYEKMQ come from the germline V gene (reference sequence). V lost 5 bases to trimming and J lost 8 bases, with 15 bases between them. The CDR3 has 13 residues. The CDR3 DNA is TGTGCCAGCAGCGCCCGGACGGGATACGGCTACACCTTC. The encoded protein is CASSARTGYGYTF.

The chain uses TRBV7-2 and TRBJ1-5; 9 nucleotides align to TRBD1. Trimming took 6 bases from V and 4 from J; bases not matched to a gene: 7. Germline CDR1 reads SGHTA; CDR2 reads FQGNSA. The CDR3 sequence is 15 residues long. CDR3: CASRLQGAFNQPQHF. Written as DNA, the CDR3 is TGTGCCAGCAGACTACAGGGGGCCTTTAATCAGCCCCAGCATTTT.

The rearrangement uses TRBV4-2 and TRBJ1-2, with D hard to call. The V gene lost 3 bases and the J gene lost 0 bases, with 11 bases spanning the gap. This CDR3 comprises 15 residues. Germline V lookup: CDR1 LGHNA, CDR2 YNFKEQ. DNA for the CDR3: TGTGCCAGCAGCCAGGTGGATAAAGCTAACTATGGCTACACCTTC. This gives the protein CASSQVDKANYGYTF.

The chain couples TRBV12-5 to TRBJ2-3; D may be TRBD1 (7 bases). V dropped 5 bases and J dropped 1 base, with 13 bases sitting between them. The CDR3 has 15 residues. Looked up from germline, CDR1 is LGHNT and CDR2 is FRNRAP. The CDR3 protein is CASGGGGAGTDTQYF. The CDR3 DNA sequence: TGTGCTAGTGGTGGAGGGGGCGCGGGCACAGATACGCAGTATTTT. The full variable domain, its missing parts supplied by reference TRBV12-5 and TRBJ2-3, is DARVTQTPRHKVTEMGQEVTMRCQPILGHNTVFWYRQTMMQGLELLAYFRNRAPLDDSGMPKDRFSAEMPDATLATLKIQPSEPRDSAVYFCASGGGGAGTDTQYFGPGTRLTVL.

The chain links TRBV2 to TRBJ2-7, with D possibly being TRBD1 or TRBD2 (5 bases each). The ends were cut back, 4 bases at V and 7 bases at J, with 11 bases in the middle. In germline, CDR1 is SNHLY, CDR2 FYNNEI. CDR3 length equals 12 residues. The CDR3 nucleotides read TGTGCCAGCAGTGTGGGGACGACTGAGCAGTACTTC. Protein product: CASSVGTTEQYF.

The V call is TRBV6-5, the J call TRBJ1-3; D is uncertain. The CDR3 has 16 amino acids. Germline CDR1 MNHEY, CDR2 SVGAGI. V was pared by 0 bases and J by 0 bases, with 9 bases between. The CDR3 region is CASSYSSRTSGNTIYF. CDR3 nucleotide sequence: TGTGCCAGCAGTTACTCGAGCAGGACCTCTGGAAACACCATATATTTT.

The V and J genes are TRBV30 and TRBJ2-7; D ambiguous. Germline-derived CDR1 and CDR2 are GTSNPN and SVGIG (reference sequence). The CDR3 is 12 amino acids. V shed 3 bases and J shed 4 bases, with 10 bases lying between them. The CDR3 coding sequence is TGTGCCTGGAGGGCCGGTAGATACGAGCAGTACTTC. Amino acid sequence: CAWRAGRYEQYF. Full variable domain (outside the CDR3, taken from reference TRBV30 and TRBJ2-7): SQTIHQWPATLVQPVGSPLSLECTVEGTSNPNLYWYRQAAGRGLQLLFYSVGIGQISSEVPQNLSASRPQDRQFILSSKKLLLSDSGFYLCAWRAGRYEQYFGPGTRLTVT.

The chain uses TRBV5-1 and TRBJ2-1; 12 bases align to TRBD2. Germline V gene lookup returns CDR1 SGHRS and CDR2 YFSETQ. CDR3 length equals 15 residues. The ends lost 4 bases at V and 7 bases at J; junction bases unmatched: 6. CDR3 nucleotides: TGCGCCAGCAGCGGAGTACTAGCGGGGGGTAATGAGCAGTTCTTC. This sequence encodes CASSGVLAGGNEQFF.

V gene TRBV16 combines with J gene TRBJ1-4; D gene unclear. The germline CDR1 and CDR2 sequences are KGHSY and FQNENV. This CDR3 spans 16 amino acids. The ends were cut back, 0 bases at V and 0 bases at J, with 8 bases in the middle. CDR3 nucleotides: TGTGCCAGCAGCCAATCTTTCCAAGCAACTAATGAAAAACTGTTTTTT. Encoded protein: CASSQSFQATNEKLFF.

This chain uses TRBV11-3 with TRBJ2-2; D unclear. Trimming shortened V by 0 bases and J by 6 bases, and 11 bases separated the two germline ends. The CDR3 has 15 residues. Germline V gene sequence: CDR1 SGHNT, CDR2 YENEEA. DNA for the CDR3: TGTGCCAGCAGCTTAGAGAGTCAGGTGGCCGGGGAGCTGTTTTTT. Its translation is CASSLESQVAGELFF.

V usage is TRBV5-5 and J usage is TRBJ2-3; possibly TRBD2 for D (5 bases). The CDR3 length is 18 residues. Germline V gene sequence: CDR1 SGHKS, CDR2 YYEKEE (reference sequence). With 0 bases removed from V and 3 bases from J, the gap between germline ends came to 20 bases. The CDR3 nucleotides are TGTGCCAGCAGCTTGGCCGTTGAGAGGGTGTACGGGACAGATACGCAGTATTTT. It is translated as CASSLAVERVYGTDTQYF. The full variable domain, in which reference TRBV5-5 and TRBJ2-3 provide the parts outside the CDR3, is DAGVTQSPTHLIKTRGQQVTLRCSPISGHKSVSWYQQVLGQGPQFIFQYYEKEERGRGNFPDRFSARQFPNYSSELNVNALLLGDSALYLCASSLAVERVYGTDTQYFGPGTRLTVL.

This CDR3 reads CAWSKIKGLDVLGYTF. CDR3 DNA: TGTGCCTGGAGTAAGATTAAGGGGCTGGACGTTCTTGGCTACACCTTC. The chain couples TRBV30 to TRBJ1-2, with D maybe TRBD1 (5 bases). CDR1 and CDR2 (germline): GTSNPN, SVGIG (reference sequence). This CDR3 contains 16 residues. The V gene lost 2 bases and the J gene lost 7 bases, with 23 bases spanning the gap.